The 25 T cell receptor beta chains below all came from one sample that was sequenced in a study of CD8+CD57+ T cells in acquired aplastic anemia. It was genomic DNA that served as the template for profiling TCR beta VDJ and CDR3. In TCRdb, the reads were re-called with MiXCR into one record per CDR3 protein. The profile shows 120,000 or so distinct CDR3 sequences, under 60% of them singletons. Flow cytometry had shown expanded CD8+CD57+ cells in the patients chosen for sequencing. The material sequenced was sorted CD4+, CD8+, or CD8+CD57+ T cells (not recorded which) from PBMCs. These TCRs come from a human donor with aplastic anemia.

The J gene is TRBJ2-7, the V gene TRBV13, with 9 bases lining up with TRBD2. Unmatched junction bases numbered 5, after V lost 5 bases and J lost 3 bases. Germline lookup yields CDR1 PRHDT and CDR2 FYEKMQ (reference sequence). CDR3 size: 14 residues. Here the CDR3 reads CASSESGRNYEQYF. In DNA form, the CDR3 reads TGTGCCAGCAGCGAGAGCGGGAGGAACTACGAGCAGTACTTC.

As regards this clonotype: A much larger clone lies a single base off, so this may be a read error. The V call is TRBV7-3, the J call TRBJ2-5; D is perhaps TRBD2 (6 bases). This CDR3 spans 15 amino acids. Germline CDR1 reads SGHTA; CDR2 reads FQGTGA. The DNA for the CDR3 is TGTGTCAGCAGCTTAGGGCCTAGCGCCTCGGAGACCCAGTACTTC. Its translation is CVSSLGPSASETQYF.

Ten or more counts support this clonotype. The chain employs TRBV6-1 and TRBJ1-6; 7 bases line up with TRBD1. V lost 6 bases to trimming and J lost 8 bases; unmatched junction nucleotides: 7. CDR1 and CDR2 from the germline V gene are MNHNS and SASEGT. The CDR3 spans 14 residues. The chain's CDR3 is CASRQDRVYSPLHF. CDR3 nucleotide sequence: TGTGCCAGCAGGCAAGACAGGGTGTATTCACCCCTCCACTTT.

As DNA, the CDR3 is TGTGCCAGCAGCTTGGTCAGCGGGTGGGACAATGAGCAGTTCTTC. It is translated as CASSLVSGWDNEQFF. This chain uses TRBV5-6 with TRBJ2-1, with a tentative D call TRBD2 (6 bases). There are 15 residues in the CDR3. V dropped 0 bases and J dropped 5 bases, with 12 bases sitting between them. Per the germline V gene, CDR1 is SGHDT and CDR2 is YYEEEE.

This clonotype was recorded a few times. The gene calls are TRBV2 and TRBJ2-3, with unresolved D. The germline V gene encodes CDR1 SNHLY and CDR2 FYNNEI. Deletions cut 4 bases from V and 2 bases from J, with 4 bases between. CDR3 length equals 12 residues. The CDR3 loop reads CASSGNTDTQYF. The CDR3 DNA follows: TGTGCCAGCAGTGGAAACACAGATACGCAGTATTTT. Combining the CDR3 with reference TRBV2 and TRBJ2-3 gives the whole variable domain EPEVTQTPSHQVTQMGQEVILRCVPISNHLYFYWYRQILGQKVEFLVSFYNNEISEKSEIFDDQFSVERPDGSNFTLKIRSTKLEDSAMYFCASSGNTDTQYFGPGTRLTVL.

At least ten counts were recorded for this clonotype. The genes are TRBV13 and TRBJ2-7, with D perhaps being TRBD1 or TRBD2 (6 bases each). From germline, CDR1 is PRHDT and CDR2 FYEKMQ (reference sequence). The CDR3 sequence is 16 residues long. V gave up 4 bases and J gave up 2 bases, with 18 bases separating them. The CDR3: CASSYLDGGGTYEQYF. CDR3 nucleotide sequence: TGTGCCAGCAGCTACCTGGATGGAGGGGGGACCTACGAGCAGTACTTC.

CDR3 sequence reads: CASSLAGRGNEQYF. CDR3 DNA: TGTGCCAGCAGCTTAGCAGGTCGGGGCAACGAGCAGTACTTC. J is TRBJ2-7 and V is TRBV24-1; the D gene could be TRBD1 or TRBD2 (5 bases each). V dropped 11 bases and J dropped 5 bases, with 21 bases sitting between them. The CDR3 covers 14 residues. Per germline, CDR1 KGHDR and CDR2 SFDVKD.

The rearrangement links TRBV2 to TRBJ1-2; TRBD1 is a possible D gene (5 bases). CDR3 length: 14 amino acids. Deletions cut 3 bases from V and 7 bases from J, with 15 bases between. CDR1 is SNHLY and CDR2 is FYNNEI in the germline V gene. The CDR3 DNA follows: TGTGCCAGCAGTGATCGGGGCAGGGTAGCTGGCTACACCTTC. Translation gives CASSDRGRVAGYTF. Full variable domain (missing parts from reference TRBV2 and TRBJ1-2): EPEVTQTPSHQVTQMGQEVILRCVPISNHLYFYWYRQILGQKVEFLVSFYNNEISEKSEIFDDQFSVERPDGSNFTLKIRSTKLEDSAMYFCASSDRGRVAGYTFGSGTRLTVV.

The CDR3 DNA reads TGTGCCAGCTCACCTGACAGACAAGAGACCCAGTACTTC. Amino acid sequence: CASSPDRQETQYF. This chain joins TRBV18 and TRBJ2-5; a weak D match, TRBD1 (5 bases). In germline, CDR1 is KGHSH, CDR2 LQKENI. The germline V and J ends were trimmed by 3 bases and 2 bases, with 7 bases remaining between them. The CDR3 is 13 amino acids.

This clonotype was found a few times. This may stem from a read error, because a much larger clone lies one nucleotide away. Given the absence of the conserved phenylalanine or tryptophan at the CDR3 end, a read error is likely. The chain carries TRBV4-3 and TRBJ2-6; D uncertain. The germline V gene has CDR1 LGHNA and CDR2 YSLEER. Trimming took 0 bases from V and 0 from J, leaving 6 bases between them. This CDR3 has 16 residues. The chain's CDR3 is CASSQESVSGANVLTL. CDR3 sequence (DNA): TGCGCCAGCAGCCAAGAGAGTGTCTCTGGGGCCAACGTCCTGACTCTC.

This clonotype has a handful of counts. This rearrangement joins TRBV10-3 to TRBJ1-2, with unresolved D. V was cut by 4 bases and J by 4 bases, with 13 bases left in between. Germline loops: CDR1 ENHRY, CDR2 SYGVKD. The CDR3 totals 14 residues. The CDR3 DNA reads TGTGCCATCAGTGCCAGCTCGGAACTCTATGGCTACACCTTC. Translating gives CAISASSELYGYTF.

The rearrangement joins TRBV2 to TRBJ2-1, with D uncertain. Trimming shortened V by 11 bases and J by 4 bases, and 9 bases separated the two germline ends. Germline V CDR1 and CDR2: SNHLY, FYNNEI. The CDR3 runs to 11 residues. Written as DNA, the CDR3 is TGTGCCTATGGGGATTACAATGAGCAGTTCTTC. Its protein product is CAYGDYNEQFF.

The chain couples TRBV11-1 to TRBJ2-2, with 10 bases matching TRBD1. The CDR3 length is 17 residues. Germline CDR1 SGHAT, CDR2 FQDESV (reference sequence). V lost 4 bases, J lost 7 bases, and 12 bases stayed unmatched. The CDR3 region is CASSSTPGQGGGGELFF. The CDR3 DNA follows: TGTGCCAGCAGCTCTACACCCGGACAGGGGGGCGGCGGGGAGCTGTTTTTT.

This clonotype appeared a single time. The V and J genes are TRBV19 and TRBJ2-3; D is uncertain. The length of the CDR3 is 13 residues. The germline V gene has CDR1 LNHDA and CDR2 SQIVND (reference sequence). V dropped 6 bases and J dropped 0 bases, with 7 bases sitting between them. The CDR3 protein is CASSQYSTDTQYF. CDR3 bases: TGTGCCAGTAGCCAATACAGCACAGATACGCAGTATTTT. The variable domain in full, completed from reference TRBV19 and TRBJ2-3, reads DGGITQSPKYLFRKEGQNVTLSCEQNLNHDAMYWYRQDPGQGLRLIYYSQIVNDFQKGDIAEGYSVSREKKESFPLTVTSAQKNPTAFYLCASSQYSTDTQYFGPGTRLTVL.

The chain carries TRBV5-5 and TRBJ1-6; 9 nucleotides agree with TRBD1. The V gene end was trimmed by 1 base and the J gene end by 8 bases; junction bases not matched to a gene: 7. CDR1 and CDR2 from the germline V gene are SGHKS and YYEKEE (reference sequence). The CDR3 contains 16 residues. The CDR3 is CASSLSPGQGDSPLHF. In DNA, the CDR3 is TGTGCCAGCAGCTTGAGTCCGGGACAGGGAGATTCACCCCTCCACTTT.

The chain carries TRBV7-9 and TRBJ1-2, with D perhaps matching TRBD1 (6 bases). CDR3 length: 12 residues. With 4 bases removed from V and 6 bases from J, the gap between germline ends came to 9 bases. Germline CDR1 is SEHNR and CDR2 is FQNEAQ (reference sequence). This CDR3 is CASSYNRDGYTF. The CDR3 DNA reads TGTGCCAGCAGCTACAACAGGGATGGCTACACCTTC.

The table lists this clonotype with a few counts. V is TRBV11-2 and J is TRBJ1-6; D is unresolved. The CDR3 covers 14 residues. Germline CDR1 reads SGHAT; CDR2 reads FQNNGV. V lost 5 bases, J lost 11 bases, and 16 bases lay in between. This CDR3 reads CASSKVAWAAPLHF. CDR3 bases: TGTGCCAGCAGCAAAGTTGCATGGGCCGCACCCCTCCACTTT.

The rearrangement links TRBV25-1 to TRBJ1-1; 11 nucleotides agree with TRBD1. Germline lookup yields CDR1 MGHDK and CDR2 SYGVNS. This CDR3 has 16 amino acids. The ends lost 6 bases at V and 3 bases at J; junction bases unmatched: 9. In nucleotides, the CDR3 is TGTGCCAGCAGCACGTCCGGGACAGGGGGGTACACTGAAGCTTTCTTT. This translates into CASSTSGTGGYTEAFF. The full variable domain, rest sourced from reference TRBV25-1 and TRBJ1-1, is EADIYQTPRYLVIGTGKKITLECSQTMGHDKMYWYQQDPGMELHLIHYSYGVNSTEKGDLSSESTVSRIRTEHFPLTLESARPSHTSQYLCASSTSGTGGYTEAFFGQGTRLTVV.

This clonotype was seen only once. The rearrangement joins TRBV9 to TRBJ2-3, with D hard to call. Per the germline V gene, CDR1 is SGDLS and CDR2 is YYNGEE. The CDR3 runs to 12 residues. V gave up 2 bases and J gave up 5 bases, with 6 bases separating them. The CDR3 sequence: CASSVLGDTQYF. In DNA form, the CDR3 reads TGTGCCAGCAGCGTTCTAGGAGATACGCAGTATTTT.

This clonotype was observed at least ten times. This chain uses TRBV4-2 with TRBJ2-1; D ambiguous. The CDR3 loop spans 13 amino acids. Trimming stripped 5 bases from V and 5 bases from J, with 10 bases between. CDR1 LGHNA and CDR2 YNFKEQ come from the germline V gene. In DNA, the CDR3 is TGTGCCAGCAGCGTGACGGAAAACAATGAGCAGTTCTTC. Its protein product is CASSVTENNEQFF.

This clonotype was recorded at least ten times. This sequence may be a read error, since a much larger clone differs from it by one base. The chain carries TRBV29-1 and TRBJ2-1, with TRBD2 matching 14 bases. This CDR3 is built from 16 residues. CDR1 SQVTM and CDR2 ANQGSEA come from the germline V gene. The CDR3 sequence: CGVTGTSGGTYNEQFF. As DNA, the CDR3 is TGCGGCGTAACCGGGACTAGCGGGGGTACCTACAATGAGCAGTTCTTC.

The table lists this clonotype with many counts. V usage is TRBV2 and J usage is TRBJ2-1; a weak D match, TRBD2 (7 bases). The CDR3 loop spans 15 amino acids. V lost 4 bases to trimming and J lost 6 bases, with 16 bases between them. Germline loops: CDR1 SNHLY, CDR2 FYNNEI. CDR3 in amino acids: CASSGEGGRGNEQFF. DNA of the CDR3: TGTGCCAGCAGTGGGGAGGGCGGCAGGGGCAATGAGCAGTTCTTC.

The chain combines TRBV12-3 or TRBV12-4 with TRBJ2-7, with D perhaps TRBD1 or TRBD2 (5 bases each). This CDR3 contains 13 residues. V shed 3 bases and J shed 3 bases, with 9 bases lying between them. CDR3 bases: TGTGCCAGCAGTTTTGGGACCGGCTACGAGCAGTACTTC. Its translation is CASSFGTGYEQYF.

CDR3 sequence: CASSPPGRQPQHF. The CDR3 nucleotides read TGTGCCAGTAGTCCCCCGGGACGGCAGCCCCAGCATTTT. The V call is TRBV19, the J call TRBJ1-5; TRBD1 is a possible D gene (5 bases). Deletions cut 5 bases from V and 7 bases from J, with 12 bases between. CDR1 is LNHDA and CDR2 is SQIVND in the germline V gene (reference sequence). The CDR3 is 13 residues long.

The chain joins TRBV24-1 to TRBJ2-1, with TRBD1 matching 10 bases. V was pared by 4 bases and J by 2 bases, with 4 bases of the junction left unmatched. The CDR3 totals 16 residues. Germline V gene data show CDR1 as KGHDR and CDR2 as SFDVKD. The CDR3 spells CATSEEGTGAYNEQFF. The CDR3 DNA is TGTGCCACCAGTGAGGAGGGGACAGGGGCCTACAATGAGCAGTTCTTC.